This T cell receptor (beta chain) stems from a study of T cells after yellow fever vaccination. Study context: With SMART-Seq v4 Ultra Low Input, the fractions containing low cell numbers were prepared. Broader study findings: The booster response re-showed most primary clones: 96% CD4, 88% CD8.

As regards this clonotype: Its specificity is unknown.

This CDR3 has 15 residues. CDR1 is SGHNT and CDR2 is YYREEE in the germline V gene (reference sequence). Between the trimmed V and J ends, which lost 7 bases and 3 bases, there was a span of 19 bases. A single record per CDR3 protein comes from TCRdb applying MiXCR to the 5' RACE reads. The sample shows some 340,000 distinct CDR3 sequences, around 11% of them seen only once. The J gene is TRBJ2-5, the V gene TRBV5-4, with a weak D call TRBD2 (6 bases). The source is a man younger than 35 who received the YFV17D yellow fever vaccine. The sample in question was CD4+ T cells sorted from PBMCs, obtained 45 days after the yellow fever booster vaccination. Here the CDR3 DNA reads TGTGCCAGCGGGCAGGGTCGGGGAGGTGAAGAGACCCAGTACTTC. Its protein is CASGQGRGGEETQYF. Drawing the rest from reference TRBV5-4 and TRBJ2-5, the complete variable domain is ETGVTQSPTHLIKTRGQQVTLRCSSQSGHNTVSWYQQALGQGPQFIFQYYREEENGRGNFPPRFSGLQFPNYSSELNVNALELDDSALYLCASGQGRGGEETQYFGPGTRLLVL.